This record covers a single T cell receptor (beta chain). The antigen remains undetermined. Compared with germline, one end of the junction differs, possibly owing to a read error. Germline V CDR1 and CDR2: MNHEY, SMNVEV (reference sequence). The CDR3 totals 15 residues. The source of the sample is a study of prognosis after radiotherapy for stage I lung cancer. At the level of the study: Among the non-small cell lung cancer patients, all were considered medically inoperable. Whole-study findings and limits: Patients who had metastases reportedly showed TRBV and TRBJ gene usage that varied from that of patients who did not. Shannon entropy after stereotactic body radiation therapy was lower in patients who developed distant metastases.

Multiplex PCR, run in two rounds, amplified TCR beta CDR3 from genomic DNA. Used in first-round PCR were primers specific to each TRBV and TRBJ gene. TCRdb itself ran the multiplex PCR reads through MiXCR, one entry per CDR3 protein. The repertoire has about 20,000 distinct CDR3 sequences, 44% of them found once; the top ten carry 39%. The starting material was PBMCs, obtained before or after stereotactic body radiation therapy (not recorded which). The receptor's source is a donor at least 50 years old with non-small cell lung cancer. This rearrangement joins TRBV27 to TRBJ1-2; 8 bases line up with TRBD1. The CDR3 sequence: CASILSSTGAGDYTF. Here the CDR3 DNA reads TGTGCCAGCATTTTATCCTCGACAGGGGCGGGTGACTACACCTTC.